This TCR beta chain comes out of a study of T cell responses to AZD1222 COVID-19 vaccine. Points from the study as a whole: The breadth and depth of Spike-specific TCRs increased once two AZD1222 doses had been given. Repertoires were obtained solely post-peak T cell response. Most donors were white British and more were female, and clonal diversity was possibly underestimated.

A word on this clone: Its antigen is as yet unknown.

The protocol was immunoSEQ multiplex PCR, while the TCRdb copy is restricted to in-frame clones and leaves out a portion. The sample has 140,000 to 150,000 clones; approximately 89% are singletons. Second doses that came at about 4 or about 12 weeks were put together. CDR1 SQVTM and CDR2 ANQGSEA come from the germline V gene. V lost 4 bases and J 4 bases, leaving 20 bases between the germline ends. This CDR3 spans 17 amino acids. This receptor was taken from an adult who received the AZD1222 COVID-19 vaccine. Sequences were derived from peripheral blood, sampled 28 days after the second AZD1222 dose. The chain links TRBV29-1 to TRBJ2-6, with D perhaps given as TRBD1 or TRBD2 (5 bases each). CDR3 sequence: CSVVLGTRSSGANVLTF. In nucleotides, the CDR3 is TGCAGCGTTGTCCTAGGGACGCGCAGTTCGGGGGCCAACGTCCTGACTTTC.